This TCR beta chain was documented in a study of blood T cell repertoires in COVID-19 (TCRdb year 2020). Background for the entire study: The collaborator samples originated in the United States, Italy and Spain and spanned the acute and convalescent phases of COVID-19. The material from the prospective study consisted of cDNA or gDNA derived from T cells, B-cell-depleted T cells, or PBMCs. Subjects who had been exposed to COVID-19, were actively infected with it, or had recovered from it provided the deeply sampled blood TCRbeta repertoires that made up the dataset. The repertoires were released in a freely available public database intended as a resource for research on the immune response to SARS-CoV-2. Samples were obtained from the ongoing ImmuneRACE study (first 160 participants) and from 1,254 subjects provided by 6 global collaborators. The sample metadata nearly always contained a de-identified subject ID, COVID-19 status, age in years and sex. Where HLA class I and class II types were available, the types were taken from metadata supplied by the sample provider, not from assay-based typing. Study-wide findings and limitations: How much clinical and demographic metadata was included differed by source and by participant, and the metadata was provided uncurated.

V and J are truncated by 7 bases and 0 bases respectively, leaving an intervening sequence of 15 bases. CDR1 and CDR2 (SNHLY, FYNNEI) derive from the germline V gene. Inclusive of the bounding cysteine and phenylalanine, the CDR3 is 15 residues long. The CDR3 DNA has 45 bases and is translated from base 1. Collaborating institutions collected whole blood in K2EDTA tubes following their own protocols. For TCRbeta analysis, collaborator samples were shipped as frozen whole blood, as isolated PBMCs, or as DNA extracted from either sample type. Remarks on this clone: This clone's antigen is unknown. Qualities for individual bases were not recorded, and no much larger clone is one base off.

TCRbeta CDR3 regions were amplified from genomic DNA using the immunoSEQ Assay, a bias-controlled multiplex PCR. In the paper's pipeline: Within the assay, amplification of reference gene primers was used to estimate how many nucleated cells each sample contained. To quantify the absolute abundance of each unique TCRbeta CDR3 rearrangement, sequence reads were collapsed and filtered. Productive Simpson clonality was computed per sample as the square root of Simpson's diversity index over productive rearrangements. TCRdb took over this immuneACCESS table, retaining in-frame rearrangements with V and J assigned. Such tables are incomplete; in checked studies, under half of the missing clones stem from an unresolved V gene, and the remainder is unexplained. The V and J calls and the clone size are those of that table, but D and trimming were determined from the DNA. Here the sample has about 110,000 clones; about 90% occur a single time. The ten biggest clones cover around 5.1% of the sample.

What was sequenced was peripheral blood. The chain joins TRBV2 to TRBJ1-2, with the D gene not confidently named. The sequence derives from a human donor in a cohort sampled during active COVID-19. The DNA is TGTGCCAGCATCCTAAGCGCCTACACTAACTATGGCTACACCTTC. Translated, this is CASILSAYTNYGYTF.